The 23 T cell receptor beta chains below all came from one sample that was sequenced in a study of OX40 agonist ivuxolimab in advanced cancers. TCRdb's copy holds only in-frame clones and misses some; the assay was immunoSEQ multiplex PCR. In the table there are approximately 60,000 clones, about four fifths of which are singletons. Specimen: CD4+ or CD8+ T cells sorted from blood, collected in a trial of the OX40 agonist ivuxolimab. These receptors were taken from an adult with an advanced solid tumor such as melanoma, head and neck, liver or kidney cancer.

This clone was observed a handful of times. The chain recombines TRBV21-1 with TRBJ1-5; the table calls TRBD1, which could not be checked here. TRBV21-1 is a pseudogene. The CDR3 is 18 residues long. CDR3 residues: CASSTPGTGSFGNQPQHF. CDR3 in DNA: TGTGCCAGCAGCACTCCCGGGACAGGCTCCTTCGGGAATCAGCCCCAGCATTTT.

This chain joins TRBV9 and TRBJ2-1; 12 bases line up with TRBD2. Germline values: CDR1 SGDLS, CDR2 YYNGEE. The V segment lost 0 bases and the J segment 1 base; nucleotides outside the gene matches: 11. The CDR3 runs 20 residues. The CDR3 coding sequence is TGTGCCAGCAGCGTAGCTGTTGGGACTAGCGGGTTGAGTTCCTACAATGAGCAGTTCTTC. This codes for CASSVAVGTSGLSSYNEQFF.

V is TRBV6-1 and J is TRBJ2-5, with 8 positions matching TRBD2. This CDR3 is built from 18 residues. J lost 3 bases, V lost 2 bases, and 14 bases had no gene match. Germline V CDR1 and CDR2: MNHNS, SASEGT. The CDR3 loop is CASSERWTSGGRKETQYF. CDR3 DNA sequence: TGTGCCAGCAGTGAAAGATGGACCAGCGGGGGTCGAAAAGAGACCCAGTACTTC.

The rearrangement uses TRBV19 and TRBJ1-4, with 9 bases that match TRBD1. Per the germline V gene, CDR1 is LNHDA and CDR2 is SQIVND (reference sequence). The CDR3 has 13 residues. V dropped 7 bases and J dropped 5; count of bases not matched to a gene: 2. The CDR3 bases are TGTGCCAGTAAGGACAGGGGAAATGAAAAACTGTTTTTT. Translated: CASKDRGNEKLFF.

The rearrangement joins TRBV30 to TRBJ1-1; no firm D call. The CDR3 loop spans 13 amino acids. CDR1 is GTSNPN, CDR2 SVGIG, per germline (reference sequence). The germline V and J ends were trimmed by 2 bases and 1 base, with 8 bases remaining between them. The CDR3: CAWSLNPNTEAFF. The CDR3 nucleotides are TGTGCCTGGAGTTTAAATCCGAACACTGAAGCTTTCTTT.

The chain is built from TRBV7-2 and TRBJ2-1; TRBD2 agrees at 14 bases. The trim removed 3 bases at V and 9 bases at J, leaving 4 bases unmatched. The length of the CDR3 is 15 residues. Germline V gene sequence: CDR1 SGHTA, CDR2 FQGNSA. This CDR3 is CASSLTSGGAFEQFF. CDR3 coding DNA: TGTGCCAGCAGCTTGACTAGCGGGGGGGCGTTTGAGCAGTTCTTC.

The chain uses TRBV7-8 and TRBJ2-3; 8 nucleotides match TRBD2. V lost 5 bases, J lost 0 bases, and 4 bases stayed unmatched. CDR1 is SGHVS and CDR2 is FQNEAQ in the germline V gene. The CDR3 consists of 15 residues. CDR3 nucleotides: TGTGCCAGCAGCAAAGAGCGGGGGAGCACAGATACGCAGTATTTT. The encoded protein is CASSKERGSTDTQYF. The whole variable domain, filled in from reference TRBV7-8 and TRBJ2-3, reads GAGVSQSPRYKVAKRGQDVALRCDPISGHVSLFWYQQALGQGPEFLTYFQNEAQLDKSGLPSDRFFAERPEGSVSTLKIQRTQQEDSAVYLCASSKERGSTDTQYFGPGTRLTVL.

The chain is built from TRBV9 and TRBJ1-2; D remains unclear. The CDR3 contains 13 residues. The V end lost 4 bases, the J end lost 6 bases, and 13 bases lay between the germline ends. Looked up from germline, CDR1 is SGDLS and CDR2 is YYNGEE. This chain's CDR3 is CASSLRRGDGYTF. CDR3 nucleotides: TGTGCCAGCAGCCTAAGGCGGGGAGATGGCTACACCTTC.

The chain combines TRBV9 with TRBJ2-1; D gene uncertain. This CDR3 has 16 amino acids. From germline, CDR1 is SGDLS and CDR2 YYNGEE. V dropped 0 bases and J dropped 4 bases, with 14 bases sitting between them. Here the CDR3 DNA reads TGTGCCAGCAGCGTAGGCGGAAGCGCCGGATACAATGAGCAGTTCTTC. Translated: CASSVGGSAGYNEQFF.

This clone has a handful of counts. CDR3 nucleotides: TGTGCCAGCAGTTTCGCGGTATCCTATAATTCACCCCTCCACTTT. Its protein is CASSFAVSYNSPLHF. The V call is TRBV28, the J call TRBJ1-6; unclear D gene. The CDR3 consists of 15 residues. In germline, CDR1 is MDHEN, CDR2 SYDVKM. V dropped 3 bases and J dropped 1 base, with 7 bases sitting between them.

The chain combines TRBV5-1 with TRBJ2-2, with 11 bases fitting TRBD2. This CDR3 region has 17 residues. V shed 4 bases, J shed 7 bases, and the junction held 12 bases outside the gene matches. The germline V gene has CDR1 SGHRS and CDR2 YFSETQ. DNA for the CDR3: TGCGCCAGCAGCCAAACGGCGGGGACTAGCGGTGTCGGGGAGCTGTTTTTT. As protein: CASSQTAGTSGVGELFF.

The rearrangement uses TRBV19 and TRBJ1-2; 9 bases align to TRBD1. Unmatched junction bases numbered 7, after V lost 5 bases and J lost 6 bases. The germline CDR1 and CDR2 sequences are LNHDA and SQIVND (reference sequence). The CDR3 length is 14 residues. The CDR3 DNA reads as TGTGCCAGTAGTCAAGACAGGGGGTCTCATGGCTACACCTTC. Translated: CASSQDRGSHGYTF.

The chain has TRBV19 and TRBJ1-2; D remains ambiguous. The CDR3 covers 15 residues. V was trimmed by 3 bases and J by 2 bases, leaving 13 bases between them. Per the germline V gene, CDR1 is LNHDA and CDR2 is SQIVND (reference sequence). The CDR3 here is CASSIYPPRNYGYTF. The CDR3 DNA is TGTGCCAGTAGTATCTACCCCCCTAGGAACTATGGCTACACCTTC. Based on the CDR3 plus reference TRBV19 and TRBJ1-2, the full variable domain is DGGITQSPKYLFRKEGQNVTLSCEQNLNHDAMYWYRQDPGQGLRLIYYSQIVNDFQKGDIAEGYSVSREKKESFPLTVTSAQKNPTAFYLCASSIYPPRNYGYTFGSGTRLTVV.

This clone has more than one count but fewer than ten. The chain employs TRBV9 and TRBJ2-7; D gene unclear. From germline, CDR1 is SGDLS and CDR2 YYNGEE. This CDR3 is 14 amino acids long. V lost 0 bases, J lost 5 bases, and 12 bases lay in between. The CDR3 DNA reads TGTGCCAGCAGCGTAGGGGGTAGGTCCCACGAGCAGTACTTC. Translating gives CASSVGGRSHEQYF. Variable domain in full (rest from reference TRBV9 and TRBJ2-7): DSGVTQTPKHLITATGQRVTLRCSPRSGDLSVYWYQQSLDQGLQFLIQYYNGEERAKGNILERFSAQQFPDLHSELNLSSLELGDSALYFCASSVGGRSHEQYFGPGTRLTVT.

The genes are TRBV9 and TRBJ2-5, with 9 bases fitting TRBD1. CDR3 size: 15 residues. Germline V lookup: CDR1 SGDLS, CDR2 YYNGEE. V was pared by 3 bases and J by 4 bases, with 7 bases of the junction left unmatched. CDR3 protein: CASSAIQGAGETQYF. CDR3 coding DNA: TGTGCCAGCAGCGCCATACAGGGGGCTGGAGAGACCCAGTACTTC.

In its sample, this clone was seen once. The chain carries TRBV15 and TRBJ1-6; 10 bases align to TRBD1. Germline trimming cut 0 bases from V and 14 bases from J; bases unmatched to any gene: 7. Per germline, CDR1 LNHNV and CDR2 YYDKDF (reference sequence). CDR3 length: 15 amino acids. This CDR3 is CATSRDIGTGASLHF. The DNA of the CDR3 is TGTGCCACCAGCAGAGATATTGGGACAGGGGCTTCCCTCCACTTT.

The chain links TRBV11-2 to TRBJ2-3; 9 positions match TRBD1. Trimming at V came to 4 bases and at J to 7 bases, leaving 6 bases not matched to a gene. The length of the CDR3 is 14 residues. The germline CDR1 and CDR2 sequences are SGHAT and FQNNGV. The CDR3 region has the DNA TGTGCCAGCAGCTCGACAGGGGGAGGATATACGCAGTATTTT. Translated: CASSSTGGGYTQYF.

This chain links TRBV15 with TRBJ2-4; D possibly corresponds to TRBD2 (5 bases). There are 12 residues in the CDR3. Germline CDR1 is LNHNV and CDR2 is YYDKDF (reference sequence). V was trimmed by 1 base and J by 11 bases, leaving 9 bases between them. The CDR3 nucleotides read TGTGCCACCAGCAGAGTAAGGGAGTTTCAGTACTTC. This gives the protein CATSRVREFQYF.

The chain carries TRBV10-3 and TRBJ2-1; TRBD2 matches 11 bases. Germline V gene data show CDR1 as ENHRY and CDR2 as SYGVKD. J was trimmed by 9 bases and V by 4 bases; bases with no gene match: 8. The CDR3 consists of 15 residues. CDR3 bases: TGTGCCATCAGTGCCTTAGCGGGGGGGCAGGGTGAGCAGTTCTTC. Encoded protein: CAISALAGGQGEQFF.

This clone was seen once. V usage is TRBV5-1 and J usage is TRBJ1-3; D ambiguous. CDR3 length: 15 residues. Looked up from germline, CDR1 is SGHRS and CDR2 is YFSETQ. Trimming took off 1 base at V and 1 base at J, with 9 bases between the two ends. The CDR3 here is CASSLMGMSGNTIYF. The CDR3 DNA reads as TGCGCCAGCAGCTTGATGGGTATGTCTGGAAACACCATATATTTT.

The CDR3 DNA follows: TGTGCCAGCCATGAAGGCACGGTTGGCTACACCTTC. This translates into CASHEGTVGYTF. The chain links TRBV5-6 to TRBJ1-2, with D unclear. The CDR3 covers 12 residues. Trimming took 7 bases from V and 7 from J, leaving 14 bases between them. Germline assignment: CDR1 SGHDT and CDR2 YYEEEE.

The chain is built from TRBV5-5 and TRBJ2-1; TRBD2 might be the D (6 bases). The CDR3 is 16 residues long. The V end lost 4 bases, the J end lost 2 bases, and 16 bases lay between the germline ends. Germline lookup yields CDR1 SGHKS and CDR2 YYEKEE (reference sequence). The CDR3 bases are TGTGCCAGCAGCCCGGGTTTCGGGGGACCCTACAATGAGCAGTTCTTC. Translating it yields CASSPGFGGPYNEQFF.

This chain joins TRBV11-2 and TRBJ2-2; 8 bases are shared with TRBD2. Germline V gives CDR1 SGHAT, CDR2 FQNNGV. V trimming: 10 bases; J trimming: 0 bases; junction bases outside the gene matches: 1. The CDR3 loop spans 13 amino acids. The CDR3 here is CANGGANTGELFF. CDR3 nucleotides: TGTGCCAACGGGGGGGCGAACACCGGGGAGCTGTTTTTT.